The present T cell receptor (beta chain) was sequenced within a study of T-cell memory formation after mild COVID-19. Study overall: The two donors had largely donor-specific TCR clusters.

Study outcomes and limitations: Day 15 to 85 contractors were CD4/CD8 balanced; later expanders leaned CD4+. Among contracting clones, CD4+ were mainly CM/EM and CD8+ enriched in EMRA.

CDR1 is KGHSH and CDR2 is LQKENI in the germline V gene. The length of the CDR3 is 15 residues. The V gene lost 5 bases and the J gene lost 2 bases, with 13 bases spanning the gap. 5'RACE primed from the constant segment yielded TCR alpha and TCR beta cDNA libraries bearing sample barcodes and UMIs. Each CDR3 protein gets one entry after TCRdb re-called the 5' RACE reads with MiXCR. The sample shows around 370,000 distinct CDR3 sequences, 20% to 25% of them seen only once. Comments on this clonotype: The antigen is unknown.

The sequencing input was PBMCs or a T cell subset sorted from them (not recorded which). The origin of this receptor is an adult woman who had mild COVID-19 (a few samples of this study predate the infection). Cell type and time point are not known. The rearrangement uses TRBV18 and TRBJ2-1; possible D gene TRBD1, 7 bases. The CDR3 coding sequence is TGTGCCAGCTCAGCCCAGGGGGGAACCTACAATGAGCAGTTCTTC. Its protein is CASSAQGGTYNEQFF.